This is a list of T cell receptor beta chains from one sample in a study of T cell responses to AZD1222 COVID-19 vaccine. Repertoires were generated with immunoSEQ multiplex PCR, while TCRdb's copy carries only in-frame clones and drops some. Counted here are about 200,000 clones, over 85% occurring once; the ten biggest clones make up 0.95% to 1.1%. Sequences were derived from peripheral blood, sampled 28 days after the second AZD1222 dose. The receptors shown here come from an adult who received the AZD1222 COVID-19 vaccine. CDR3s include the opening cysteine and the closing phenylalanine or tryptophan. Fields, in order: J gene, V gene, CDR3 protein.

>TRBJ1-5|TRBV2
CASSGSYSNQPQHF
>TRBJ1-1|TRBV29-1
CSVEARLNTEAFF
>TRBJ1-4|TRBV7-9
CASSSAQRGGANEKLFF
>TRBJ1-2|TRBV30
CAWSSGVGGYTF
>TRBJ1-1|TRBV6-1
CASREGGVQMNTEAFF
>TRBJ1-1|TRBV5-1
CASSAITGMNTEAFF
>TRBJ1-6|TRBV7-7
CASSAKAGSSYNSPLHF
>TRBJ1-6|TRBV3-1/TRBV3-2
CASSQARGAGNSPLHF
>TRBJ1-2|TRBV2
CASSDEVLAGGYTF
>TRBJ2-4|TRBV27
CASSLRSLAKNIQYF
>TRBJ1-3|TRBV18
CASSPRNSGNTIYF
>TRBJ1-1|TRBV6-5
CASKEGGNTEAFF
>TRBJ2-7|TRBV6-1
CASSVVRWTSGRYEQYF
>TRBJ2-1|TRBV19
CASSPPGGEQFF
>TRBJ1-1|TRBV6-5
CASSYSATMNTEAFF
>TRBJ1-1|TRBV7-2
CASSFPQTGAFF
>TRBJ1-1|TRBV14
CASSPSPGATGNTEAFF
>TRBJ2-3|TRBV3-1/TRBV3-2
CASSQGLAGGLGDTQYF
>TRBJ1-6|TRBV7-9
CASSSGQGSSPLHF
>TRBJ2-2|TRBV15
CATSTPPTSGGDYTGELFF
>TRBJ1-4|TRBV30
CAWSAPFGEKLFF
>TRBJ1-6|TRBV3-1/TRBV3-2
CASSQDGSSPLHF
>TRBJ2-7|TRBV6-5
CASGGWTLYEQYF